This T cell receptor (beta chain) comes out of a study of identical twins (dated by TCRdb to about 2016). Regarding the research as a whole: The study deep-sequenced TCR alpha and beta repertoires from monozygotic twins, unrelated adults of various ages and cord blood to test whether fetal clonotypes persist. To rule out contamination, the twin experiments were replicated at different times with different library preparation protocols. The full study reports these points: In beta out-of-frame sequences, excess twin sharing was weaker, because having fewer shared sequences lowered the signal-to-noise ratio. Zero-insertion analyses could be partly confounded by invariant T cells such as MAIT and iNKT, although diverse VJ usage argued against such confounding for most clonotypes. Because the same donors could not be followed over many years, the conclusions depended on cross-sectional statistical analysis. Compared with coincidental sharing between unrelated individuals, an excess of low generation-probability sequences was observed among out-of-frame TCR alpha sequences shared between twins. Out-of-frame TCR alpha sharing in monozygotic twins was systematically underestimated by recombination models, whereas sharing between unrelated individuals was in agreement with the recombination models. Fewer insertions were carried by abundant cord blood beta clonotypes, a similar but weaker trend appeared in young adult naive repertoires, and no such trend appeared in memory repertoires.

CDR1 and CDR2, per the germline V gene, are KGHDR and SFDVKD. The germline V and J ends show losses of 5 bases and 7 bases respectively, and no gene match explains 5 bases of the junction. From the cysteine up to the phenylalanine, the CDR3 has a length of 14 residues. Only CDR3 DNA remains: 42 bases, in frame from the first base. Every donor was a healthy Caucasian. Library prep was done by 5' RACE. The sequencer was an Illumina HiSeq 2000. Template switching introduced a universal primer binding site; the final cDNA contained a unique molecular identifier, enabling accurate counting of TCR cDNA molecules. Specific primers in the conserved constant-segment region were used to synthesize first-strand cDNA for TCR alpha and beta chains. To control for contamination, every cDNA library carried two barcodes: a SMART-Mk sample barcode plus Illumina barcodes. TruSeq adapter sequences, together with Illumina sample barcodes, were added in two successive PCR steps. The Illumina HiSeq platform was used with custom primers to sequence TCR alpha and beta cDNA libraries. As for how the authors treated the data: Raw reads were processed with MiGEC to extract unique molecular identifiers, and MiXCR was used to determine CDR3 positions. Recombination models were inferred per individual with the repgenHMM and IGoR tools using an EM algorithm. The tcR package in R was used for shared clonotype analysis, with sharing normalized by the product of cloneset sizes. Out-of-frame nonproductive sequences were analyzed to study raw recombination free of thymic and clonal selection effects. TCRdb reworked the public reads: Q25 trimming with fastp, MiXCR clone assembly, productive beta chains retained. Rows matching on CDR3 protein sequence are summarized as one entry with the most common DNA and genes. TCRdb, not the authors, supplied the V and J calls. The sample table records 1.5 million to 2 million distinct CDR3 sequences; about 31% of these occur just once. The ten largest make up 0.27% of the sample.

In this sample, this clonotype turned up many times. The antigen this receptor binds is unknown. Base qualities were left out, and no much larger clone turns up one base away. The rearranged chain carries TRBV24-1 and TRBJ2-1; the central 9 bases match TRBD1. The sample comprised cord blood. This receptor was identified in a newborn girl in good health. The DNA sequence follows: TGTGCCACCAGTGGGGACAGGGTTGTAAATGAGCAGTTCTTC. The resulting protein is CATSGDRVVNEQFF.